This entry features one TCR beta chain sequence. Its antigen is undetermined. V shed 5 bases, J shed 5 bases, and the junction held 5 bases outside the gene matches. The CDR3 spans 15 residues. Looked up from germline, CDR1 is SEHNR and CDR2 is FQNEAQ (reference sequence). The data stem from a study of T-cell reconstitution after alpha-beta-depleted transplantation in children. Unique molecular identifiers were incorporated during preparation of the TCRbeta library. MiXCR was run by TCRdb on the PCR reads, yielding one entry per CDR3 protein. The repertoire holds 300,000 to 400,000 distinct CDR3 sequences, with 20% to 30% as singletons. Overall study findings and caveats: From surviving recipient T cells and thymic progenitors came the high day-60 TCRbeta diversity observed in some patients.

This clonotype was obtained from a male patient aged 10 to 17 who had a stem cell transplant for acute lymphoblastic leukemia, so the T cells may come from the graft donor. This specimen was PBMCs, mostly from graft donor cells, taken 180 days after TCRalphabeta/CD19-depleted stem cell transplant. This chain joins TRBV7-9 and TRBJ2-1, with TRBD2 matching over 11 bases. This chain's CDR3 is CASSGGTSGNNEQFF. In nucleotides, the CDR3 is TGTGCCAGCAGCGGTGGGACTAGCGGAAACAATGAGCAGTTCTTC.